Reported below is one TCR beta chain. V was shortened by 7 bases and J by 6 bases, with 16 bases between the two germline ends. The CDR3 is made up of 14 amino acids. Germline V gives CDR1 MGHDK, CDR2 SYGVNS. From the RT-PCR reads, TCRdb called clonotypes with MiXCR, one entry per CDR3 protein. The repertoire includes about 680,000 distinct CDR3 sequences, 14% of them detected once, and 3% to 4.5% sits in the top ten. Sequencing input: memory CD4+ T cells from blood. This clonotype was obtained from a female donor in good health, serving as a healthy control. The chain carries TRBV25-1 and TRBJ2-1; the D gene is possibly TRBD2 (5 bases). The DNA for the CDR3 is TGTGCCAGCATTAAGTACGAGGGTGGCAATGAGCAGTTCTTC. It translates to CASIKYEGGNEQFF.